This T cell receptor (beta chain) was recorded in a study of cytomegalovirus exposure and HLA in healthy donors. As for the study in general: Out of 398 genotyped donors, approximately 84% belonged to the Caucasian-associated ancestry cluster. Study-wide findings and caveats: Presence/absence analyses supposed approximately even sequencing depth among donors. The authors later found most CMV-associated TCR beta chains appeared HLA-restricted. The classifier reportedly diagnosed cytomegalovirus status with high sensitivity and specificity.

The CDR3 totals 15 residues. The germline CDR1 and CDR2 sequences are SGHDT and YYEEEE. Trimming left V 6 bases short and J 2 bases short, with 17 bases between. Both 60 Vbeta primers and 13 Jbeta primers went into the PCR. Clones were sequenced by immunoSEQ multiplex PCR, and TCRdb holds only the in-frame ones, with some missing. The top ten clones hold 6% to 8.5% of a sample with some 99,000 clones, roughly 80% of them seen once. For this clone: Its antigen is unidentified.

The sequenced material came from PBMCs. This sequence originates from a female donor in good health and CMV-seronegative. The chain joins TRBV5-6 to TRBJ1-2, with D possibly TRBD1 on 6 matching bases. This CDR3 reads CASIPFGTPNYGYTF. CDR3 bases: TGTGCCAGCATACCCTTCGGGACACCCAACTATGGCTACACCTTC. Variable domain in full (rest from reference TRBV5-6 and TRBJ1-2): DAGVTQSPTHLIKTRGQQVTLRCSPKSGHDTVSWYQQALGQGPQFIFQYYEEEERQRGNFPDRFSGHQFPNYSSELNVNALLLGDSALYLCASIPFGTPNYGYTFGSGTRLTVV.